This TCR beta chain was obtained from a study of beta chain features in type 1 diabetes (dated by TCRdb to 2016 to 2019). Regarding the research as a whole: Mean age, gender distribution, total cell number and subset yield were not different between patients and healthy donors. A total of 85 million to 110 million sorted cells were examined across all samples, and RNA yield correlated strongly with the number of cells per subset. The study compared the TCRB repertoires of sorted circulating CD4+ T cell subsets in recently diagnosed type 1 diabetes patients with those in matched healthy donors. Regulatory and stem cell-like memory subsets were isolated from only 8 patients and about eight healthy donors, whereas naive and central memory subsets came from all 30 or so donors. Overall study outcomes, separate from this receptor: Because the HLA sub-analyses included only small numbers of individuals, any influence of HLA type on TCRB rearrangement was left unresolved. PCR might favor shorter templates, but patient and control samples were amplified and corrected together, so any skew would affect both groups equally. Patients with type 1 diabetes made fewer insertions and deleted more nucleotides at VDJ recombination sites, implying thymic rearrangement abnormalities. Type 1 diabetes patients showed a moderate but significant shortening of TCRB CDR3 length in all four CD4+ subsets. Naive, central memory and regulatory TCRB repertoires appeared more similar among patients than among healthy donors. Sequencing cDNA rather than genomic DNA could over-represent highly expressing activated cells, although activation and CD3 levels did not differ between groups.

A single peripheral blood draw of around 100 mL on average was collected from each donor into heparinised tubes. Naive, central memory, regulatory and stem cell-like memory CD4+ T cells were sorted on a BD FACSAria II using a panel including CD45RO, CCR7, CD25, CD127, CD95 and CD27. All sorted populations exceeded 95% purity. Right away, PBMCs were isolated by Lymphoprep density gradient centrifugation and were stained directly, with no culture step. To minimize batch effects, samples were stained and sorted in pairs, one healthy donor with one patient per experiment. This clone came up a few times. This receptor's antigen is unknown. It has no much larger one-base neighbor in the sample; base qualities were not kept. V is shortened by 5 bases, J by 1 base, and the region joining them spans 8 bases. Spanning cysteine to phenylalanine, the CDR3 consists of 13 amino acids. The entry retains the CDR3 DNA only, 39 bases that are in frame from base 1. The germline V gene yields SGDLS for CDR1 and YYNGEE for CDR2.

The entire isolated RNA was reverse transcribed using the High Capacity cDNA Reverse Transcription Kit, and thus expressed TCRB transcripts were sequenced. Deep immunoSEQ sequencing was performed on naive, central memory and regulatory T cell samples, with an average of about 4 million total reads per sample. Sorted cells were lysed in RLT buffer and RNA was extracted with DNase-treated RNeasy Micro or Mini kits, depending on cell number. To prevent cross-contamination, every cell subset was processed on its own, while patient and healthy donor samples were processed together. The immunoSEQ multiplex PCR was used to amplify TCRB sequences from cDNA, yielding 87-bp fragments that span the CDR3 region. Sequencing of the amplicons was performed on the Illumina HiSeq platform. In the original analysis: Synthetic template baselines were used to correct PCR bias computationally, reads within Hamming distance 2 were collapsed, and singletons that could not be merged were discarded. Reads were aligned against IMGT to assign V, D and J genes, CDR3 length and insertions or deletions at six rearrangement sites. Within each subset, clonotype counts were normalized to sorted cell number, after which true diversity and Gini coefficients were computed with the tcR R package. The overlap coefficient, calculated on TCRB nucleotide sequences, was used to measure repertoire sharing. Out-of-frame TCRB sequences from naive cells were analyzed as a proxy for the pre-selection repertoire. TCRdb re-hosts the immuneACCESS table, in-frame sequences only. Its copies lack some clones; in the studies checked, an unresolved V gene accounts for under half of them, and the cause for the rest is not known. V and J calls and clone size come straight from that table; D and trimming were deduced from the DNA. The sample yields about 410,000 clones; approximately 15% were counted once. Roughly 0.035% of the sample belongs to the ten largest clones.

Source material: naive CD4+ T cells from blood. The cell subset or site label corresponds to: true naive CD4+ T cells. The rearranged chain carries TRBV9 and TRBJ2-3; perhaps TRBD1 is the D gene, with 6 bases matching. The origin of this receptor is a man aged 30 to 45 in good health. The encoded CDR3 is CASRQGRTDTQYF. The sequenced DNA is TGTGCCAGCAGACAGGGACGCACAGATACGCAGTATTTT.